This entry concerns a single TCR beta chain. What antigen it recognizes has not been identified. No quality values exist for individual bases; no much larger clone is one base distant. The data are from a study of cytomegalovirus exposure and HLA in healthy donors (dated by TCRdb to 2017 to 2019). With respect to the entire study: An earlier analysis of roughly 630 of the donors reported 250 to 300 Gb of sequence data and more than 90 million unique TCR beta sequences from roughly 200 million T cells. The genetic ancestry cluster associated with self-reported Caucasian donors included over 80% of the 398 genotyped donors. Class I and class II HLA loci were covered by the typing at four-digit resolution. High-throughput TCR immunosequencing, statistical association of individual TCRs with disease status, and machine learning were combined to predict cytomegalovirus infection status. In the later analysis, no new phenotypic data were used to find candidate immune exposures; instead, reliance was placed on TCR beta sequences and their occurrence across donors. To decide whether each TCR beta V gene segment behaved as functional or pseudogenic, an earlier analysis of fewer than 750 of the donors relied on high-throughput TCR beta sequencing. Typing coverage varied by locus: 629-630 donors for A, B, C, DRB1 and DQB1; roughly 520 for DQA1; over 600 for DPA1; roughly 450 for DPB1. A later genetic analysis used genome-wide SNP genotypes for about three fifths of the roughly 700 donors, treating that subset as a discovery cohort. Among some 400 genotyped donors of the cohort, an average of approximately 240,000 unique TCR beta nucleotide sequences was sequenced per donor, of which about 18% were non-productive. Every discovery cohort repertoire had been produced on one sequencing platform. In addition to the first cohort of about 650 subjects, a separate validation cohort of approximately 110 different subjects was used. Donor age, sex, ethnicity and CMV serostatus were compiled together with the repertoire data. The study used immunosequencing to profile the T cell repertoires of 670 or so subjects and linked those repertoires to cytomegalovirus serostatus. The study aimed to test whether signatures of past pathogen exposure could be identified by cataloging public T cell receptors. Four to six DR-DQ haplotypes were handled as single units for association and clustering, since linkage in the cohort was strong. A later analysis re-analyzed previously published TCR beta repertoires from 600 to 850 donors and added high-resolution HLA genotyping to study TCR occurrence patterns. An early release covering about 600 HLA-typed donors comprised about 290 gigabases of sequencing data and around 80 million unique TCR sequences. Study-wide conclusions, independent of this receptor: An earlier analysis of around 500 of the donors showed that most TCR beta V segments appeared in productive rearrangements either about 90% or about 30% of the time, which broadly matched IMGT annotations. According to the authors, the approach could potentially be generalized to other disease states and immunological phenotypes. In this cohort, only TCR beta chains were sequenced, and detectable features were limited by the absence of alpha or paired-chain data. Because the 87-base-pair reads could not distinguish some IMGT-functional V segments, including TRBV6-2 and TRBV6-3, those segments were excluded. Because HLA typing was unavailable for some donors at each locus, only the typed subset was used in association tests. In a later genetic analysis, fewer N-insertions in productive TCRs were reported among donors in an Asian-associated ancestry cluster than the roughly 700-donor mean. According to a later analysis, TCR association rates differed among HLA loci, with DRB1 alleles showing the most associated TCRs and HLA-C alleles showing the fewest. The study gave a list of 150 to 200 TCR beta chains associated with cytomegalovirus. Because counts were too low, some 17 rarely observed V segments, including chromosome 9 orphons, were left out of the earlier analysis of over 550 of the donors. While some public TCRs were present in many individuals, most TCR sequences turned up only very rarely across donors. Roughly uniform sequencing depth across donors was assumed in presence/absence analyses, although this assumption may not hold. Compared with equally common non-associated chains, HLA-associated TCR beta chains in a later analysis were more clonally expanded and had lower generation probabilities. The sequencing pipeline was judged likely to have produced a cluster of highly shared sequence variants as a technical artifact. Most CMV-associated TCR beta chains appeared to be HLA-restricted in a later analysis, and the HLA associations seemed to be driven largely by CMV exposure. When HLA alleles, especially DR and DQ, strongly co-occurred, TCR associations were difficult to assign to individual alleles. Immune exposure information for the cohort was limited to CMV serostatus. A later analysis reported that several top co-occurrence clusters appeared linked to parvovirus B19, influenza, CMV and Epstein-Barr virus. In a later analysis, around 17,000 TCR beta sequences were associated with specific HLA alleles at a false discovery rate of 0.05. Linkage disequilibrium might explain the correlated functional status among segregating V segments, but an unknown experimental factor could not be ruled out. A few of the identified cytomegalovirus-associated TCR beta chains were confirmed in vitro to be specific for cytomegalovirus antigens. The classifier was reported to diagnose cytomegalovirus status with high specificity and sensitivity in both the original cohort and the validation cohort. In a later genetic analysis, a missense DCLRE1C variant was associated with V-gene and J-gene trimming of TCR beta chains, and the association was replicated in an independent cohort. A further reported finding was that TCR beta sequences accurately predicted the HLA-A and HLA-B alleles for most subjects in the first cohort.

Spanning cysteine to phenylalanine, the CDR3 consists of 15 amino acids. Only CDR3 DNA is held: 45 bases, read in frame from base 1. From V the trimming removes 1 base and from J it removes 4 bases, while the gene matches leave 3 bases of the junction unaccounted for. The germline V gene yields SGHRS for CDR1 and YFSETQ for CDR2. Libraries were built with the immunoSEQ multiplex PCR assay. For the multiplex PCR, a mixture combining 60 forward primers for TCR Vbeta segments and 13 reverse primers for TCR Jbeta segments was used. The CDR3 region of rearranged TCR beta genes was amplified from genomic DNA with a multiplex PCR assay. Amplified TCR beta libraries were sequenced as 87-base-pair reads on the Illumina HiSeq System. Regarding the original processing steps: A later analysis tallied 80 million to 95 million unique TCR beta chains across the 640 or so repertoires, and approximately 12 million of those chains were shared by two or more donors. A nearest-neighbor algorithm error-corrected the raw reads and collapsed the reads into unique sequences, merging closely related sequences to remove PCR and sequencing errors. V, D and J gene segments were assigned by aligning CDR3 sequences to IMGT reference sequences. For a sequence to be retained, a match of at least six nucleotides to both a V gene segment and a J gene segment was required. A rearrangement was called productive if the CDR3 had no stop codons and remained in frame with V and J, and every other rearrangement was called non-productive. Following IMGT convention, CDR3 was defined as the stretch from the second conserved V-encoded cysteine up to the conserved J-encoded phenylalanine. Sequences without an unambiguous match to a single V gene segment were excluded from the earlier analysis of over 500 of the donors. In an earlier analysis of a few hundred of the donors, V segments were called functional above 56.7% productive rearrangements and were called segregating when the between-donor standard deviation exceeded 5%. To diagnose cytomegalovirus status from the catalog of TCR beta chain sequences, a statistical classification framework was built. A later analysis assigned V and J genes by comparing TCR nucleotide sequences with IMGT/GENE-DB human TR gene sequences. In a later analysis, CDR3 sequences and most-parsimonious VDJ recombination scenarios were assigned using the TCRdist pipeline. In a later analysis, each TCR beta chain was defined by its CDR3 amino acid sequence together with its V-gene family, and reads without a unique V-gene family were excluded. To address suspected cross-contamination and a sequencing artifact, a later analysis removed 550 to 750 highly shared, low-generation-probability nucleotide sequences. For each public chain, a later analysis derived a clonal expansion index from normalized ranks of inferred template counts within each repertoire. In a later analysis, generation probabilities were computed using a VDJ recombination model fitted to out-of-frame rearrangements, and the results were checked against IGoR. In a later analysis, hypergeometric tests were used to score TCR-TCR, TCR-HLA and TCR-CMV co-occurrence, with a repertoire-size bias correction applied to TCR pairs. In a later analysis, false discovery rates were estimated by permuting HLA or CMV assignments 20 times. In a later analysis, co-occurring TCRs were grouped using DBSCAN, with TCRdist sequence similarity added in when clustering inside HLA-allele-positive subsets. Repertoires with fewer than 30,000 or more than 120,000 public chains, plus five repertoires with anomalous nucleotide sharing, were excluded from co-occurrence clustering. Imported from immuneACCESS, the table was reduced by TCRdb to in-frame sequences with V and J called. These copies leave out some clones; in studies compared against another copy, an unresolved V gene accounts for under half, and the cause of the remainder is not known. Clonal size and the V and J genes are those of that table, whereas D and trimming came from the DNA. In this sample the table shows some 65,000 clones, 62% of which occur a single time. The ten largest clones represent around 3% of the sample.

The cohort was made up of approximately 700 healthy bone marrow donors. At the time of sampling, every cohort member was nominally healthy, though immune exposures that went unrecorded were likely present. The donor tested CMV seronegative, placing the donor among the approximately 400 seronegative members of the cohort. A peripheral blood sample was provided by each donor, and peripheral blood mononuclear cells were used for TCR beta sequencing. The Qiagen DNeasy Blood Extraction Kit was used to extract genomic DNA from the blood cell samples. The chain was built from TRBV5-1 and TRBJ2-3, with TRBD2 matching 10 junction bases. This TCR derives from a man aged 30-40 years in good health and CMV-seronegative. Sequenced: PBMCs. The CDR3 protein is CASSLSGGAPDTQYF. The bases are TGCGCCAGCAGCTTGAGCGGGGGGGCCCCAGATACGCAGTATTTT.